The clone carrying this T cell receptor (beta chain) was observed a handful of times. Its antigen is undetermined. Time point in this sample: persistent/refractory GD, antithyroid drugs over 5 years with positive TRAb. PBMC RNA was the source of the TCR library. Peripheral blood, nine milliliters of it, was drawn into EDTA tubes. Germline CDR1 and CDR2: SGDLS and YYNGEE. The CDR3 length is 17 residues. The V end lost 4 bases, the J end lost 0 bases, and 14 bases lay between the germline ends. This sample is part of a study of regulatory T cells in long-lasting Graves disease. Arm-PCR of CDR3 regions and iRepertoire HTBI primers were used to build TCR beta libraries. TCRdb fed the multiplex PCR reads into MiXCR, producing one record per CDR3 protein. The sample comprises a few hundred thousand distinct CDR3 sequences, less than 30% of which are singletons, and approximately 27% rests with the top ten.

Study results and limitations: Persistent Graves' patients had lower TCR diversity than newly diagnosed ones.

The rearrangement uses TRBV9 and TRBJ2-6; D unclear. This clonotype originated in a middle-aged woman with Graves disease. The sample consisted of peripheral blood mononuclear cells (PBMCs), taken when the disease was refractory, from a patient treated with antithyroid drugs. The CDR3 region has the DNA TGTGCCAGCAGCCCTACCACACAGATCTCTGGGGCCAACGTCCTGACTTTC. Translation gives CASSPTTQISGANVLTF.